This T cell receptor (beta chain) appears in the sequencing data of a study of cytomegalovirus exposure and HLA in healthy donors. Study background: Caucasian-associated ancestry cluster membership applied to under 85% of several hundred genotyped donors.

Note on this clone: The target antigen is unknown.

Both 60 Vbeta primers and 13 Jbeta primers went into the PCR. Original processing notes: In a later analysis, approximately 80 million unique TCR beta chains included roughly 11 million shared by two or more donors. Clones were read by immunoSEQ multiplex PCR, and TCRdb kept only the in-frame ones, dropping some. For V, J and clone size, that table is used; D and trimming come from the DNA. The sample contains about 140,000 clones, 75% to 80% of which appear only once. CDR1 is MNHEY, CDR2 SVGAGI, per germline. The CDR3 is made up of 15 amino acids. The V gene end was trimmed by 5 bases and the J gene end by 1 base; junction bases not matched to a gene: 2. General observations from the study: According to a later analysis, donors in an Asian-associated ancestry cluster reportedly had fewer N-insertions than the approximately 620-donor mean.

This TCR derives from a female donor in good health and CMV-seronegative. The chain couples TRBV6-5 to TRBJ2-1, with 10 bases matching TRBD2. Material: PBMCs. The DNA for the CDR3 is TGTGCCAGCAGTGGGACTAGCGCATCCTACAATGAGCAGTTCTTC. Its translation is CASSGTSASYNEQFF.